The 6 T cell receptor beta chains presented below share a single source sample, sequenced in a study of early T cells in non-severe SARS-CoV-2 infection. From the 5' RACE reads, TCRdb called clonotypes with MiXCR, one entry per CDR3 protein. The sample consists of about 110,000 distinct CDR3 sequences, roughly 12% of them appearing once. The sample was whole blood. These receptor sequences come from an adult who was a healthcare worker with PCR-confirmed SARS-CoV-2 infection or an uninfected control (not recorded which).

This chain joins TRBV20-1 and TRBJ2-1; the match to TRBD2 covers 9 bases. CDR3 size: 15 residues. Per germline, CDR1 DFQATT and CDR2 SNEGSKA (reference sequence). V was clipped by 1 base and J by 5 bases; unmatched bases: 6. The CDR3 DNA follows: TGCAGTGCTAGAGTACTAGCGGGCCGCAACAATGAGCAGTTCTTC. As protein: CSARVLAGRNNEQFF.

This clonotype occurred many times. The chain uses TRBV6-5 and TRBJ2-1; no reliable D call. The germline CDR1 and CDR2 sequences are MNHEY and SVGAGI. This CDR3 comprises 13 residues. V lost 2 bases to trimming and J lost 5 bases, with 7 bases between them. This chain's CDR3 is CASSYGDDNEQFF. CDR3 sequence (DNA): TGTGCCAGCAGTTACGGAGACGACAATGAGCAGTTCTTC.

The genes are TRBV7-2 and TRBJ2-7; D unresolved. The CDR3 is made up of 14 amino acids. Trimming pared 5 bases from V and 2 bases from J, leaving 13 bases between. The germline V gene has CDR1 SGHTA and CDR2 FQGNSA. The CDR3 reads CASSLLNGPYEQYF. CDR3 nucleotides: TGTGCCAGCAGCCTGCTAAATGGACCCTACGAGCAGTACTTC. Complete variable domain (other parts from reference TRBV7-2 and TRBJ2-7): GAGVSQSPSNKVTEKGKDVELRCDPISGHTALYWYRQSLGQGLEFLIYFQGNSAPDKSGLPSDRFSAERTGGSVSTLTIQRTQQEDSAVYLCASSLLNGPYEQYFGPGTRLTVT.

On this clonotype: The junction departs from germline at one end; a sequencing error may be responsible. CDR3 nucleotide sequence: TGCAGTGCTAGAGATGATAGACTAGCGGTAACAGATACGCTGTATTTT. Protein: CSARDDRLAVTDTLYF. The chain recombines TRBV20-1 with TRBJ2-3; 9 bases agree with TRBD2. This CDR3 contains 16 residues. Germline assignment: CDR1 DFQATT and CDR2 SNEGSKA (reference sequence).

This clonotype was observed a few times. The V call is TRBV29-1, the J call TRBJ2-5, with 9 bases fitting TRBD1. Germline values: CDR1 SQVTM, CDR2 ANQGSEA. The V segment lost 6 bases and the J segment 7 bases; nucleotides outside the gene matches: 9. The CDR3 contains 13 residues. CDR3 loop: CSVARQGVGTQYF. The DNA of the CDR3 is TGCAGCGTCGCCCGACAGGGGGTAGGGACCCAGTACTTC.

At least ten counts were recorded for this clonotype. The V gene is TRBV12-5, the J gene TRBJ2-5, with 10 bases lining up with TRBD2. CDR1 is LGHNT, CDR2 FRNRAP, per germline. V trimming: 0 bases; J trimming: 5 bases; junction bases outside the gene matches: 18. This CDR3 region has 20 residues. This chain's CDR3 is CASGLVPSGLATTLRETQYF. CDR3 bases: TGTGCTAGTGGTTTGGTACCCTCGGGACTAGCGACTACCCTCCGGGAGACCCAGTACTTC.